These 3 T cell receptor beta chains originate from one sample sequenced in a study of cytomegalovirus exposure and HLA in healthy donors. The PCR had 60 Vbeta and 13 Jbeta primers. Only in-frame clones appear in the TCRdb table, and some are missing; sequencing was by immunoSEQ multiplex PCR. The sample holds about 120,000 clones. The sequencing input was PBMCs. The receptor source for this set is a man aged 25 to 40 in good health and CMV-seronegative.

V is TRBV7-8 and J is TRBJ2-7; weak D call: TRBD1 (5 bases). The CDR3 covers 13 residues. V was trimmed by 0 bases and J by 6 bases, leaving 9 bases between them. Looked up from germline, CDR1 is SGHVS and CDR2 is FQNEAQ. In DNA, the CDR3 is TGTGCCAGCAGCTTAGCGAGCAGGGCCGAGCAGTACTTC. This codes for CASSLASRAEQYF.

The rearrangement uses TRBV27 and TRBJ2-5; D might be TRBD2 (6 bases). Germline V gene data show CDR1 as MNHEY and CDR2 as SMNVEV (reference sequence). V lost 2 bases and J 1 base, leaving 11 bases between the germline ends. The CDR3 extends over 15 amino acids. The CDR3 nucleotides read TGTGCCAGCAGTTTAAGGCGGGGAATCCAAGAGACCCAGTACTTC. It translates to CASSLRRGIQETQYF.

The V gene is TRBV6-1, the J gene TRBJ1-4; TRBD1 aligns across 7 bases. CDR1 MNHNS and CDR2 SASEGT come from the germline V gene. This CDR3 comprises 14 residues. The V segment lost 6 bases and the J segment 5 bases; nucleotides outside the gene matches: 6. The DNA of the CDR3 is TGTGCCAGCAGCCTAGGGACAGTAAATGAAAAACTGTTTTTT. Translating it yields CASSLGTVNEKLFF.